Listed below are T cell receptor beta chains from one sample, sequenced in a study of spatial heterogeneity in lung cancer. Via MiXCR, TCRdb re-called the 5' RACE reads, giving one row per CDR3 protein. The sample has around 110,000 distinct CDR3 sequences, roughly an eighth seen once. The material was PBMCs, obtained at follow-up. These TCRs come from a male donor with early-stage non-small cell lung cancer. Each CDR3 is given with its conserved first and last residue. The D gene is left open where the match is weak. Some rows have no size entry. The others give once, few or many, or a class for an expanded clone.

V gene	D gene	clone size	J gene	CDR3 DNA	CDR3 protein
TRBV14	-	-	TRBJ1-6	TGTGCCAGCAGCCAAGGGGGCGCGAATAATTCACCCCTCCACTTT	CASSQGGANNSPLHF
TRBV30	-	few	TRBJ2-2	TGTGCCTGGAGTGTACCCAGGGTGACGACCGGCGGGGAGCTGTTTTTT	CAWSVPRVTTGGELFF
TRBV6-5	-	many	TRBJ2-3	TGTGCCAGCAGTTACTCGAGGGACAGCACAGATACGCAGTATTTT	CASSYSRDSTDTQYF
TRBV2	-	-	TRBJ1-5	TGTGCCAGCAGTGAAAGGGGGGGCGCCCAGGGACAGCCCCAGCATTTT	CASSERGGAQGQPQHF
TRBV11-3	-	-	TRBJ1-1	TGTGCCAGCAGCTTAGAAGCGGTCACTGAAGCTTTCTTT	CASSLEAVTEAFF
TRBV27	TRBD1	few	TRBJ2-3	TGTGCCAGCAGTTTCGACAGGGGGGGGCCAGATACGCAGTATTTT	CASSFDRGGPDTQYF
TRBV19	-	many	TRBJ2-6	TGTGCCAGTAGTACACAGGGAATTGGGGCCAACGTCCTGACTTTC	CASSTQGIGANVLTF
TRBV6-1	-	many	TRBJ2-2	TGTGCCAGCTTGAGTACGAGAACAGTTTTCGCGAACACCGGGGAGCTGTTTTTT	CASLSTRTVFANTGELFF
TRBV28	TRBD1	-	TRBJ1-6	TGTGCCAGCAGGTCCACAGGGGGCTACTATAATTCACCCCTCCACTTT	CASRSTGGYYNSPLHF
TRBV7-2	TRBD2	many	TRBJ2-3	TGTGCCAGCAGCTTAGGACGGGGGGGCACAGATACGCAGTATTTT	CASSLGRGGTDTQYF
TRBV20-1	-	many	TRBJ1-5	TGCAGTGCTAGAGAGCTTGGGACACCCAATCAGCCCCAGCATTTT	CSARELGTPNQPQHF
TRBV5-1	-	few	TRBJ1-5	TGCGCCAGCAGAACTGGGGCCTCTAGCAATCAGCCCCAGCATTTT	CASRTGASSNQPQHF
TRBV4-2	TRBD2	-	TRBJ2-3	TGTGCCAGCAGCCATCGGGAGGAATACCCCACAGATACGCAGTATTTT	CASSHREEYPTDTQYF
TRBV14	-	-	TRBJ2-7	TGTGCCAGCAGCCTTGAAGGTACCTACGAGCAGTACTTC	CASSLEGTYEQYF
TRBV7-2	TRBD1	-	TRBJ2-3	TGTGCCAGCAGTTCCAGACAGGGGTCCACAGATACGCAGTATTTT	CASSSRQGSTDTQYF
TRBV20-1	-	few	TRBJ1-6	TGCGTTTCCTTACAAGGCTATAATTCACCCCTCCACTTT	CVSLQGYNSPLHF
TRBV7-2	-	-	TRBJ2-1	TGTGCCAGCAGCTTAGCGGGAGGGGGGAATGAGCAGTTCTTC	CASSLAGGGNEQFF
TRBV5-1	-	many	TRBJ1-6	TGCGCCAGCAGCTTGGATGGACACGATAATTCACCCCTCCACTTT	CASSLDGHDNSPLHF
TRBV20-1	-	many	TRBJ1-2	TGCAGTGCTAGAGATCAGAAGGGAAGTAACTATGGCTACACCTTC	CSARDQKGSNYGYTF
TRBV6-5	-	-	TRBJ1-1	TGTGCCAGCAGTTCACAGGGCAGGAACACTGAAGCTTTCTTT	CASSSQGRNTEAFF
TRBV6-2/TRBV6-3	-	few	TRBJ2-3	TGTGCCAGCAGCCCCGGAAGGGGTTTGGCAGATACGCAGTATTTT	CASSPGRGLADTQYF
TRBV19	TRBD1	-	TRBJ2-3	TGTGCCTCTACCCGACAGGGGGCAAGCACAGATACGCAGTATTTT	CASTRQGASTDTQYF
TRBV5-1	-	-	TRBJ2-3	TGCGCCAGCAGCTTGGTTTTAGATAAAGATACGCAGTATTTT	CASSLVLDKDTQYF
TRBV9	TRBD1	few	TRBJ2-1	TGTGCCAGCAGCGGACAGAGGGGACAGGGTGACTACAATGAGCAGTTCTTC	CASSGQRGQGDYNEQFF
TRBV28	-	-	TRBJ1-5	TGTGCCAGCAGTTTAAGTTCTAGCAATCAGCCCCAGCATTTT	CASSLSSSNQPQHF
TRBV7-2	TRBD1	many	TRBJ1-5	TGTGCCAGCAGCTTAGACAGGGGGAGTCAGCCCCAGCATTTT	CASSLDRGSQPQHF
TRBV5-1	-	few	TRBJ1-1	TGCGCCAGCAGCTTGACCCCTTGGGGCACTGAAGCTTTCTTT	CASSLTPWGTEAFF
TRBV20-1	TRBD1	-	TRBJ2-7	TGCAGTGCTAGGGCCCCGGACAGGCCCTACGAGCAGTACTTC	CSARAPDRPYEQYF
TRBV5-1	-	few	TRBJ1-2	TGCGCCAGCAGTCCTACAGGGACCTATGGCTACACCTTC	CASSPTGTYGYTF
TRBV9	-	few	TRBJ2-1	TGTGCCAGCAGCGTAGACCACGGGGGATACAATGAGCAGTTCTTC	CASSVDHGGYNEQFF